Included here is one TCR beta chain sequence, with context. The antigen is undetermined. Use of 60 Vbeta and 13 Jbeta primers characterized the PCR. Generated by immunoSEQ multiplex PCR, the TCRdb table keeps only in-frame clones and is missing some. The data hold 120,000 to 150,000 clones, with 65% to 80% observed a single time. The CDR3 is 15 amino acids. The V end was cut by 8 bases, the J end by 0 bases, with 15 bases between. CDR1 is LNHDA, CDR2 SQIVND, per germline (reference sequence). The data were taken from a study of cytomegalovirus exposure and HLA in healthy donors. Study results and limitations: Being productive about 87% or about 30% of the time was typical of most TCR beta V segments in an earlier analysis. What was likely a sequencing artifact was a cluster of highly shared sequence variants.

The chain recombines TRBV19 with TRBJ2-3; D might be TRBD2 (5 bases). Sequencing input: PBMCs. The sequence derives from a woman in her thirties or forties in good health and CMV-seronegative. In nucleotides, the CDR3 is TGTGCCAGTTCGGGGTCAGACGCTAGCACAGATACGCAGTATTTT. It yields the protein CASSGSDASTDTQYF.